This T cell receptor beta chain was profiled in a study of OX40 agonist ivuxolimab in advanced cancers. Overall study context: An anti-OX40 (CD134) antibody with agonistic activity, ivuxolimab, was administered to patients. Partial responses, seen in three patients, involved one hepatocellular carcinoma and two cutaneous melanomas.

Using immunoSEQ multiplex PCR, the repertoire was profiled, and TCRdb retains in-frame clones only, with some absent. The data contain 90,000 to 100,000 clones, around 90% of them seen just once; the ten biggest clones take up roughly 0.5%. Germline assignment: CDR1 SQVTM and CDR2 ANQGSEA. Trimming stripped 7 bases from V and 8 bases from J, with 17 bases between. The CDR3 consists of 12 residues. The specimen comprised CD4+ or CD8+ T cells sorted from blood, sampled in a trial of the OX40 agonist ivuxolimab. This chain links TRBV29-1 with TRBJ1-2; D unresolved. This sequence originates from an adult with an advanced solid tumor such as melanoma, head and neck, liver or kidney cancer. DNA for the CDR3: TGCAGCGGTGGGTTCCTGGGTCAGGGCTACACCTTC. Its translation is CSGGFLGQGYTF.